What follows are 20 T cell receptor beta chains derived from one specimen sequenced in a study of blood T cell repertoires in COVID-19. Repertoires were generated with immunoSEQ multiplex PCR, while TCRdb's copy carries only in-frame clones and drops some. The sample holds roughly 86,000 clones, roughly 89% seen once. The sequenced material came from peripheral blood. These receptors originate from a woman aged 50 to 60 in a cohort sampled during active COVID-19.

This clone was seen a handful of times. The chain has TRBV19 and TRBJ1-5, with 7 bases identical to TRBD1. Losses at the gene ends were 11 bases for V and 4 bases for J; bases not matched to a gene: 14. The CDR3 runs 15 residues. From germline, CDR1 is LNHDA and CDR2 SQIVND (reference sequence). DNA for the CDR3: TGTGCCGGAGGGGGCGGGGGGAGGAGAAATCAGCCCCAGCATTTT. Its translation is CAGGGGGRRNQPQHF.

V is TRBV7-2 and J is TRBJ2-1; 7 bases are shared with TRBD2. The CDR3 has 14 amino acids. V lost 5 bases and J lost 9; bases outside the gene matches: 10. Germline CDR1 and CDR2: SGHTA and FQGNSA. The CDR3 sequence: CASSKRLARGEQFF. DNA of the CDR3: TGTGCCAGCAGCAAGAGACTAGCACGAGGTGAGCAGTTCTTC.

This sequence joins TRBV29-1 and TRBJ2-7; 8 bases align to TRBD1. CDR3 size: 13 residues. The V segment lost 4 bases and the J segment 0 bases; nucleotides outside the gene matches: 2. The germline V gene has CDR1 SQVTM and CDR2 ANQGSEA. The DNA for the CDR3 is TGCAGCGTTGGGACAGGGTTCTCCTACGAGCAGTACTTC. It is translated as CSVGTGFSYEQYF.

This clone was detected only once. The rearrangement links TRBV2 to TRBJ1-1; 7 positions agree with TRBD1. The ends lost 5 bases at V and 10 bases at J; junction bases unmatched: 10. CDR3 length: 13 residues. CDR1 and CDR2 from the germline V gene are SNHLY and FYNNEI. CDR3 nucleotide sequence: TGTGCCAGCAGTCCCGGGACAGACAAGGGAGCTTTCTTT. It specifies CASSPGTDKGAFF.

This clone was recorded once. The CDR3: CASSVVASGGRGNIQYF. The CDR3 DNA reads as TGTGCCAGCAGCGTAGTGGCTAGCGGGGGCAGGGGAAACATTCAGTACTTC. The J gene is TRBJ2-4, the V gene TRBV9; 10 bases align to TRBD2. V lost 0 bases and J lost 6; bases outside the gene matches: 9. CDR3 length equals 17 residues. From germline, CDR1 is SGDLS and CDR2 YYNGEE.

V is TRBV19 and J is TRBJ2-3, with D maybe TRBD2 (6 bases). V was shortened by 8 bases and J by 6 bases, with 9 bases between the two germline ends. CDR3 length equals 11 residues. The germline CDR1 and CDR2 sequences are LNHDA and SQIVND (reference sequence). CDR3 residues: CASGTWDTQYF. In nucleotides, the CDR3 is TGTGCCAGTGGGACTTGGGATACGCAGTATTTT.

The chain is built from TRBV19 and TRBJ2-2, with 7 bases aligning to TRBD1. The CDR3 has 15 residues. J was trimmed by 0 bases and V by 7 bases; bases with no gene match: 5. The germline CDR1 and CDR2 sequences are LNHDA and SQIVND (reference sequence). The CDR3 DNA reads TGTGCCAGTAAAACCGGGACAGCGAACACCGGGGAGCTGTTTTTT. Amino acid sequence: CASKTGTANTGELFF.

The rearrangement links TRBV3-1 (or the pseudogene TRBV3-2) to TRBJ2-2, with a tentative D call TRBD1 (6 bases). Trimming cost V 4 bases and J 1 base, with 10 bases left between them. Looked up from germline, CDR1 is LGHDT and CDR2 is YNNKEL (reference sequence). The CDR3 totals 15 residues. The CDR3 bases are TGTGCCAGCAGCCCGATGACAGGGAACACCGGGGAGCTGTTTTTT. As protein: CASSPMTGNTGELFF.

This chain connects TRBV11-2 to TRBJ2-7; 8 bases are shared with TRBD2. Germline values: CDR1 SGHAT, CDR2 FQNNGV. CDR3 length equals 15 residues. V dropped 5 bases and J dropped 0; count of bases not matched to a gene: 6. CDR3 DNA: TGTGCCAGCAGCGTAGCGGGAACCCTCTCCTACGAGCAGTACTTC. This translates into CASSVAGTLSYEQYF.

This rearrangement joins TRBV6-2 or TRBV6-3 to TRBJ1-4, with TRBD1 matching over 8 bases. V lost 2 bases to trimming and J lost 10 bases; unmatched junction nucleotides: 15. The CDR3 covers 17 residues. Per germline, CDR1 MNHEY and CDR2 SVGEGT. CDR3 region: CASSYHRDRSPSGKLFF. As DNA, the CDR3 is TGTGCCAGCAGTTACCACCGGGACAGGTCCCCTTCGGGAAAACTGTTTTTT.

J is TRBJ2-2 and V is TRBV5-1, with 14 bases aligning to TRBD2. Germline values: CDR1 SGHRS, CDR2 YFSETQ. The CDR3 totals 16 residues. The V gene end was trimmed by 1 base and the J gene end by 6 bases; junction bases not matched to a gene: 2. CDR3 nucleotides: TGCGCCAGCAGCTTGCCGGGACTAGCGGGAGCCGGGGAGCTGTTTTTT. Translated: CASSLPGLAGAGELFF.

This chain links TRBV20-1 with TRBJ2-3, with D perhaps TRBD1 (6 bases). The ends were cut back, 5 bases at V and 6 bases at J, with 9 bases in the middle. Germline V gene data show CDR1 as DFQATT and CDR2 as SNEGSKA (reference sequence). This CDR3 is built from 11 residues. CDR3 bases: TGCAGTGCTCGGGACACCGATACGCAGTATTTT. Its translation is CSARDTDTQYF.

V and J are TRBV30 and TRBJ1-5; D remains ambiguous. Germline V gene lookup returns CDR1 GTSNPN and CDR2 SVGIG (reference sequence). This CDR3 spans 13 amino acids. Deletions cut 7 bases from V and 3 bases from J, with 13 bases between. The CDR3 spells CASSPGSNQPQHF. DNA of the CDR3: TGTGCCTCCTCCCCGGGGTCCAATCAGCCCCAGCATTTT.

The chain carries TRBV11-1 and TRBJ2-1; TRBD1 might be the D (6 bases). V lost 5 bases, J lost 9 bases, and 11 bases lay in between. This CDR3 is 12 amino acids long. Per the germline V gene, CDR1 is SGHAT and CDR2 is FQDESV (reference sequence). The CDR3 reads CASSGRGIEQFF. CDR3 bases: TGTGCCAGCAGCGGCAGGGGCATTGAGCAGTTCTTC.

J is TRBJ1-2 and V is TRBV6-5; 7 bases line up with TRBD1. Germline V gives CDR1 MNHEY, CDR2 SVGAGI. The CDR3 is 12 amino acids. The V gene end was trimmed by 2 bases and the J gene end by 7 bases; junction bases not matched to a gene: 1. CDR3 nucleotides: TGTGCCAGCAGTTACAGGGGGCTTGGCTACACCTTC. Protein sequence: CASSYRGLGYTF.

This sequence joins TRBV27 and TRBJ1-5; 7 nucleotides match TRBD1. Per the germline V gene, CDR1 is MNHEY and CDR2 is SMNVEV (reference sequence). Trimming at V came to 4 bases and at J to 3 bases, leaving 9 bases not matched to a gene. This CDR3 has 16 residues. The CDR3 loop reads CASSSGTAPPNQPQHF. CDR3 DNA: TGTGCCAGCAGTTCGGGGACAGCCCCGCCCAATCAGCCCCAGCATTTT.

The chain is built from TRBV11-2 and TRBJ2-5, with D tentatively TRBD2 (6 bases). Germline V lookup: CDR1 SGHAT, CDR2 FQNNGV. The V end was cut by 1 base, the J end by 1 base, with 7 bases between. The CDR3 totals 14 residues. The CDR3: CASSLGGTQETQYF. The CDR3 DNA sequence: TGTGCCAGCAGCTTAGGCGGGACCCAAGAGACCCAGTACTTC.

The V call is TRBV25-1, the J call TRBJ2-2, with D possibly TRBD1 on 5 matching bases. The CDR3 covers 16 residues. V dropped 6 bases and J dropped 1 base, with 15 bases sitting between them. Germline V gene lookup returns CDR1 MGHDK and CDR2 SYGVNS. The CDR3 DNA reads TGTGCCAGCAGCCAGACAGCCATAAGGAACACCGGGGAGCTGTTTTTT. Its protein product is CASSQTAIRNTGELFF.

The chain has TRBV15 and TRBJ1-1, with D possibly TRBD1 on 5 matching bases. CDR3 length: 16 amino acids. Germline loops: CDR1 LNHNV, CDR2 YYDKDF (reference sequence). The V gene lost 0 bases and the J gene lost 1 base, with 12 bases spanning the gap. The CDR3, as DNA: TGTGCCACCAGCAGAGATCAGGGCAGCAGGAACACTGAAGCTTTCTTT. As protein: CATSRDQGSRNTEAFF.

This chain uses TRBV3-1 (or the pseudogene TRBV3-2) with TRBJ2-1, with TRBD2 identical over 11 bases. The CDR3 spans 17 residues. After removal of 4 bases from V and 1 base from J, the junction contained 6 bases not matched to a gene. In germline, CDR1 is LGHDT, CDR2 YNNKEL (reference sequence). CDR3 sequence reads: CASSPTSGRGSYNEQFF. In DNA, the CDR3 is TGTGCCAGCAGCCCCACTAGCGGGAGAGGTTCCTACAATGAGCAGTTCTTC.